Listed below are T cell receptor beta chains from one sample, sequenced in a study of identical twins. MiXCR, run by TCRdb on the 5' RACE reads, gives a single entry per CDR3 protein. The sample shows approximately 700,000 distinct CDR3 sequences, 18% of them seen only once. The same sample was also studied in work on T cells expressing NK-cell markers.

Sequencing was performed on PBMCs. These receptors came from a young woman in good health. Both conserved end residues are part of each CDR3. Each record gives: clone size, D gene, J gene, V gene, CDR3 DNA, CDR3 protein. A D gene is named only where the DNA matches it firmly. For some rows the clone size is stated as once, few or many, or as a class when expanded; others skip it.

>many|TRBD1|TRBJ2-7|TRBV10-3
TGTGCCATCAGTTACAGGGGCCTTGATATGTACGAGCAGTACTTC
CAISYRGLDMYEQYF
>few|TRBD2|TRBJ2-1|TRBV20-1
TGCAGTGCTAGAGATCTCGGGAGGGCCCTCTACAATGAGCAGTTCTTC
CSARDLGRALYNEQFF
>few|TRBD2|TRBJ2-1|TRBV9
TGTGCCAGCAGCTCCGGGACTAGCGCCAATGAGCAGTTCTTC
CASSSGTSANEQFF
>NA|NA|TRBJ2-5|TRBV5-1
TGCGCCAGCAGCGCCCAGGGACCTGAAGAGACCCAGTACTTC
CASSAQGPEETQYF
>NA|NA|TRBJ2-6|TRBV10-3
TGTGCCATCAGGGAGACGAGGGCCAACGTCCTGACTTTC
CAIRETRANVLTF
>NA|NA|TRBJ1-2|TRBV7-9
TGTGCCAGCAGCTTAGCGCACCGGCCAGGAGGCTACACCTTC
CASSLAHRPGGYTF
>few|NA|TRBJ2-1|TRBV7-9
TGTGCCAGCAGCTTCTCTTCCAATGAGCAGTTCTTC
CASSFSSNEQFF
>many|NA|TRBJ2-7|TRBV12-3/TRBV12-4
TGTGCCAGCAGTTTATTCGCTGAGCAGTACTTC
CASSLFAEQYF
>many|TRBD1|TRBJ1-2|TRBV12-3/TRBV12-4
TGTGCCAGCAGCTTAGGGACAGGAAACTATGGCTACACCTTC
CASSLGTGNYGYTF
>NA|NA|TRBJ2-3|TRBV7-2
TGTGCCAGCAGCCCAGCTGGGCTCACTACAGATACGCAGTATTTT
CASSPAGLTTDTQYF
>many|TRBD2|TRBJ2-1|TRBV12-3/TRBV12-4
TGTGCCAGCAGAGGACTAGCGGCTATCTACAATGAGCAGTTCTTC
CASRGLAAIYNEQFF
>once|NA|TRBJ2-4|TRBV3-1
TGTGCCAGCAGCCAAGTTCGAGGGGTGGACATTCAGTACTTC
CASSQVRGVDIQYF
>NA|TRBD1|TRBJ2-3|TRBV6-1
TGTGCCAGCAGCCCGGGACAGTGGACAGATACGCAGTATTTT
CASSPGQWTDTQYF
>few|NA|TRBJ2-5|TRBV5-1
TGCGCCAGCAGCTTCAGGGAGTTGGAAGAGACCCAGTACTTC
CASSFRELEETQYF
>NA|NA|TRBJ2-2|TRBV5-5
TGTGCCAGCAGCTTAAGGGGTGTCGGCACCGGGGAGCTGTTTTTT
CASSLRGVGTGELFF
>NA|TRBD1|TRBJ2-2|TRBV6-5
TGTGCCAGCAGTTCCCTACAGGGGGGCACCGGGGAGCTGTTTTTT
CASSSLQGGTGELFF
>NA|NA|TRBJ1-2|TRBV27
TGTGCCAGCAGTTTTGGCAGGGGTAACTATGGCTACACCTTC
CASSFGRGNYGYTF
>NA|TRBD2|TRBJ2-7|TRBV29-1
TGCAGCGTGTGGACTAGCGGGTACCCCTACGAGCAGTACTTC
CSVWTSGYPYEQYF
>NA|TRBD1|TRBJ1-2|TRBV20-1
TGCAGTGCTTTCCGGACAGGGGAGGACTATGGCTACACCTTC
CSAFRTGEDYGYTF
>few|TRBD1|TRBJ2-4|TRBV15
TGTGCCACCAGCATTGACAGGGTTGGAAACATTCAGTACTTC
CATSIDRVGNIQYF
>few|TRBD2|TRBJ2-1|TRBV20-1
TGCAGTGCCAGCCAGCGGGGGGGAGGGAATGAGCAGTTCTTC
CSASQRGGGNEQFF
>NA|NA|TRBJ1-3|TRBV10-3
TGTGCCATCAGGGACAGTCGCTCTGGAAACACCATATATTTT
CAIRDSRSGNTIYF
>many|NA|TRBJ1-1|TRBV20-1
TGCAGTGCTAGAACCCAGGGTACCCGGGGCACTGAAGCTTTCTTT
CSARTQGTRGTEAFF
>NA|NA|TRBJ2-5|TRBV7-9
TGTGCCAGCAGCTTAGGTGCCCCCAAAGAGACCCAGTACTTC
CASSLGAPKETQYF
>few|NA|TRBJ2-7|TRBV12-3/TRBV12-4
TGTGCCAGCAGTTTAATCGGCGGGCCCAGCTACGAGCAGTACTTC
CASSLIGGPSYEQYF
>NA|NA|TRBJ2-7|TRBV7-2
TGTGCCAGCAGCTTATGGGGGAGGAGCTCCTACGAGCAGTACTTC
CASSLWGRSSYEQYF
>NA|NA|TRBJ2-4|TRBV6-1
TGTGCCAGCATGAACGGGGCTTCTGGCAGAAACATTCAGTACTTC
CASMNGASGRNIQYF
>NA|NA|TRBJ2-7|TRBV2
TGTGCCAGCAGTGAAGCCGACTTGGGCCTCTACGAGCAGTACTTC
CASSEADLGLYEQYF
>NA|TRBD2|TRBJ2-1|TRBV15
TGTGCCACCAGCAGGACCTGGAGCGGGAGGTTCTCCTACAATGAGCAGTTCTTC
CATSRTWSGRFSYNEQFF
>few|NA|TRBJ1-2|TRBV6-1
TGTGCCAGCAGTGAAAGTGAAGGGTATAACTATGGCTACACCTTC
CASSESEGYNYGYTF
>many|NA|TRBJ1-2|TRBV6-6
TGTGCCAGCAGTTCGGGGGGGCACTATGGCTACACCTTC
CASSSGGHYGYTF
>few|NA|TRBJ2-1|TRBV7-9
TGTGCCAGCAGCTCCCGGGACCGGAGAAGGTTC
CASSSRDRRRF
>NA|NA|TRBJ1-1|TRBV10-3
TGTGCCATCAAAGGGACGGGGAACGGTGAAGCTTTCTTT
CAIKGTGNGEAFF
>NA|TRBD2|TRBJ2-1|TRBV20-1
TGCAGTGCTATGACTAGCGGGAGGTCCTATGAGCAGTTCTTC
CSAMTSGRSYEQFF
>few|TRBD2|TRBJ2-1|TRBV7-9
TGTGCCAGCAGTTCTAGACTAGCGGGAGAATTCCCTGAGCAGTTCTTC
CASSSRLAGEFPEQFF
>once|NA|TRBJ2-5|TRBV7-2
TGTGCCAGCAGCCTGCGCCCTCAGGCCGGGGAGACCCAGTACTTC
CASSLRPQAGETQYF
>few|TRBD2|TRBJ2-2|TRBV20-1
TGCAGTGCTTCGGGGGTAGCGGGGTCTGGCGGGGAGCTGTTTTTT
CSASGVAGSGGELFF
>few|NA|TRBJ2-3|TRBV20-1
TGCAGTGCTAAGAATCCGGGTATTAGCACAGATACGCAGTATTTT
CSAKNPGISTDTQYF
>few|NA|TRBJ2-1|TRBV20-1
TGCAGTGCTAGAGTGTCCTGGGGCAATGAGCAGTTCTTC
CSARVSWGNEQFF
>many|NA|TRBJ2-1|TRBV7-2
TGTGCCAGCAGCTTACTTCTCCCGTTGGCCGAGCAGTTCTTC
CASSLLLPLAEQFF